Below, one TCR beta chain is given with its context. The sample belongs to a study of T cell changes during pregnancy in multiple sclerosis. This CDR3 has 14 amino acids. V was pared by 7 bases and J by 0 bases, with 13 bases between. Germline assignment: CDR1 SGHAT and CDR2 FQNNGV. Sequenced by immunoSEQ multiplex PCR; TCRdb stores in-frame clones only, minus some. The repertoire holds 45,000 to 55,000 clones, with 88% as singletons. The chain recombines TRBV11-2 with TRBJ2-7; unclear D gene. The TCR sequence derives from a female donor with multiple sclerosis, enrolled in a pregnancy study. This material consisted of CD4+ T cells from peripheral blood mononuclear cells, taken in the second trimester of pregnancy. CDR3 sequence (DNA): TGTGCCAGCACCCTTGACTTTTTCTCCTACGAGCAGTACTTC. Its translation is CASTLDFFSYEQYF.